The 18 T cell receptor beta chains below were found in one sample sequenced in a study of OX40 agonist ivuxolimab in advanced cancers. TCRdb keeps only in-frame clones here, not all; method: immunoSEQ multiplex PCR. The sample contains 20,000 to 25,000 clones, 80% to 85% of which appear only once. This material consisted of CD4+ or CD8+ T cells sorted from blood, taken in a trial of the OX40 agonist ivuxolimab. These receptors were obtained from an adult with an advanced solid tumor such as melanoma, head and neck, liver or kidney cancer.

The CDR3 DNA follows: TGTGCCAGTAGTATAGCGGCAGACGATGAGGCTGAAGCTTTCTTT. Its protein is CASSIAADDEAEAFF. This chain uses TRBV19 with TRBJ1-1, with D unresolved. Germline V gene data show CDR1 as LNHDA and CDR2 as SQIVND (reference sequence). The CDR3 is 15 amino acids. V dropped 1 base and J dropped 6 bases, with 15 bases sitting between them. Drawing the rest from reference TRBV19 and TRBJ1-1, the complete variable domain is DGGITQSPKYLFRKEGQNVTLSCEQNLNHDAMYWYRQDPGQGLRLIYYSQIVNDFQKGDIAEGYSVSREKKESFPLTVTSAQKNPTAFYLCASSIAADDEAEAFFGQGTRLTVV.

The CDR3 loop reads CASSLVLSRGLGSEQYF. The CDR3, as DNA: TGTGCCAGCAGCTTGGTCCTGAGCAGGGGGCTCGGGAGCGAGCAGTACTTC. The V call is TRBV5-4, the J call TRBJ2-7; 8 positions match TRBD1. CDR3 size: 17 residues. J gave up 6 bases and V 0 bases, and 14 bases lay outside the gene matches. CDR1 SGHNT and CDR2 YYREEE come from the germline V gene (reference sequence).

The sample holds one count of this clone. This sequence joins TRBV27 and TRBJ1-2; 8 bases match TRBD1. The CDR3 runs to 14 residues. Germline V CDR1 and CDR2: MNHEY, SMNVEV (reference sequence). Trimming at V came to 8 bases and at J to 0 bases, leaving 5 bases not matched to a gene. The CDR3 loop is CASATGGSNYGYTF. The CDR3 DNA reads TGTGCCAGCGCAACAGGGGGTTCTAACTATGGCTACACCTTC.

This clone was detected only once. The V call is TRBV30, the J call TRBJ2-1, with TRBD1 matching over 10 bases. The V segment lost 5 bases and the J segment 3 bases; nucleotides outside the gene matches: 10. This CDR3 has 16 amino acids. In germline, CDR1 is GTSNPN, CDR2 SVGIG (reference sequence). The CDR3 DNA follows: TGTGCCTGGGCCACCGGGACAGGGGTCAACTACAATGAGCAGTTCTTC. As protein: CAWATGTGVNYNEQFF. The whole variable domain, filled in from reference TRBV30 and TRBJ2-1, reads SQTIHQWPATLVQPVGSPLSLECTVEGTSNPNLYWYRQAAGRGLQLLFYSVGIGQISSEVPQNLSASRPQDRQFILSSKKLLLSDSGFYLCAWATGTGVNYNEQFFGPGTRLTVL.

This clone was observed a single time. The V call is TRBV29-1, the J call TRBJ2-1, with no clear D. Trimming took 3 bases from V and 4 from J, leaving 10 bases between them. From germline, CDR1 is SQVTM and CDR2 ANQGSEA. The CDR3 loop spans 13 amino acids. CDR3 sequence: CSVEQTAYNEQFF. CDR3 DNA sequence: TGCAGCGTTGAGCAGACCGCATACAATGAGCAGTTCTTC.

The sample holds a few counts of this clone. The rearrangement uses TRBV6-5 and TRBJ1-1; TRBD1 might be the D (5 bases). CDR3 length equals 11 residues. V lost 5 bases and J lost 6, with 7 bases in between. Germline V gene lookup returns CDR1 MNHEY and CDR2 SVGAGI. The CDR3 is CASSGGAEAFF. As DNA, the CDR3 is TGTGCCAGCAGTGGGGGGGCTGAAGCTTTCTTT.

The V call is TRBV25-1, the J call TRBJ2-1, with TRBD2 as a possible D gene (5 bases). Germline V gene lookup returns CDR1 MGHDK and CDR2 SYGVNS. V was clipped by 5 bases and J by 3 bases, with 20 bases between them. The CDR3 length is 17 residues. The DNA of the CDR3 is TGTGCCAGCAGTCCTCTTCCATCAACTAGTGTCTACAATGAGCAGTTCTTC. Its translation is CASSPLPSTSVYNEQFF.

The chain carries TRBV28 and TRBJ1-5; D unclear. Germline loops: CDR1 MDHEN, CDR2 SYDVKM. The germline V and J ends were trimmed by 6 bases and 2 bases, with 14 bases remaining between them. The CDR3 runs 15 residues. CDR3 nucleotide sequence: TGTGCCAGCAGCCCGAATGGGCCGGGCAATCAGCCCCAGCATTTT. Translation gives CASSPNGPGNQPQHF.

This rearrangement joins TRBV7-6 to TRBJ1-3; TRBD1 might be the D (5 bases). V lost 0 bases and J 0 bases, leaving 9 bases between the germline ends. Germline CDR1 is SGHVS and CDR2 is FNYEAQ. This CDR3 is 16 amino acids long. CDR3 bases: TGTGCCAGCAGCTTAGCGAGGGACCTCTCTGGAAACACCATATATTTT. As protein: CASSLARDLSGNTIYF.

V usage is TRBV6-1 and J usage is TRBJ2-3; D ambiguous. V lost 9 bases, J lost 0 bases, and 16 bases lay in between. The V gene's germline CDR1 is MNHNS and CDR2 SASEGT. The CDR3 has 15 amino acids. For the CDR3, the DNA is TGTGCCAGTAATAATTGGGCCCACAGCACAGATACGCAGTATTTT. Protein: CASNNWAHSTDTQYF.

V usage is TRBV4-1 and J usage is TRBJ1-4; a possible D gene is TRBD1 (5 bases). CDR1 and CDR2 from the germline V gene are MGHRA and YSYEKL. CDR3 length equals 14 residues. V lost 0 bases and J lost 7, with 9 bases in between. The CDR3 nucleotides are TGCGCCAGCAGCCAAGAAGGGGAAAGTGAAAAACTGTTTTTT. Translating it yields CASSQEGESEKLFF.

This clone has a single count. V gene TRBV5-5 combines with J gene TRBJ1-4; 9 bases agree with TRBD1. J lost 4 bases, V lost 3 bases, and 4 bases had no gene match. CDR1 and CDR2 from the germline V gene are SGHKS and YYEKEE (reference sequence). The CDR3 length is 15 residues. This CDR3 reads CASSSGTGYNEKLFF. CDR3 sequence (DNA): TGTGCCAGCAGCTCCGGGACAGGGTATAATGAAAAACTGTTTTTT.

Of note for this clone: It may be a read error: a sequence one base away is much more abundant. The V call is TRBV5-1, the J call TRBJ2-1, with D perhaps TRBD1 or TRBD2 (6 bases each). The CDR3 spans 17 residues. The V gene's germline CDR1 is SGHRS and CDR2 YFSETQ. The CDR3 sequence is CPSSLGGGTGRGNEQFF. Here the CDR3 DNA reads TGCCCCAGCAGCTTGGGGGGCGGGACGGGGAGAGGCAATGAGCAGTTCTTC.

The rearrangement uses TRBV9 and TRBJ2-3; unclear D gene. This CDR3 comprises 15 residues. V gave up 3 bases and J gave up 0 bases, with 11 bases separating them. CDR1 is SGDLS, CDR2 YYNGEE, per germline. CDR3 coding DNA: TGTGCCAGCAGCGAAACCCCGGACAGCACAGATACGCAGTATTTT. This sequence encodes CASSETPDSTDTQYF.

This clone was seen once. The genes are TRBV6-5 and TRBJ1-4; D perhaps matches TRBD1 (6 bases). V was cut by 5 bases and J by 0 bases, with 7 bases left in between. CDR1 and CDR2 from the germline V gene are MNHEY and SVGAGI. The CDR3 covers 14 residues. This CDR3 is CASSQGPTNEKLFF. DNA of the CDR3: TGTGCCAGCAGTCAGGGGCCAACTAATGAAAAACTGTTTTTT.

The genes are TRBV5-6 and TRBJ2-3; 10 bases match TRBD2. The trim removed 0 bases at V and 5 bases at J, leaving 3 bases unmatched. The V gene's germline CDR1 is SGHDT and CDR2 YYEEEE. The CDR3 loop spans 15 amino acids. This CDR3 is CASSLAAGGGDTQYF. For the CDR3, the DNA is TGTGCCAGCAGCTTGGCAGCGGGAGGGGGAGATACGCAGTATTTT.

The chain recombines TRBV9 with TRBJ2-1; 7 bases fit TRBD2. This CDR3 spans 20 amino acids. Trimming at V came to 0 bases and at J to 4 bases, leaving 19 bases not matched to a gene. In germline, CDR1 is SGDLS, CDR2 YYNGEE. DNA of the CDR3: TGTGCCAGCAGCGTAGACCCTTTATTCGGCGGGAGAGGGTCTTACAATGAGCAGTTCTTC. Translation: CASSVDPLFGGRGSYNEQFF.

The V gene is TRBV27, the J gene TRBJ2-7; a weak D match, TRBD2 (5 bases). Trimming removed 6 bases at V and 6 bases at J, with 15 bases between. Germline values: CDR1 MNHEY, CDR2 SMNVEV (reference sequence). CDR3 length: 13 residues. The CDR3 DNA follows: TGTGCCAGCAGCCCCTCGGGGAGTTTCGAGCAGTACTTC. It specifies CASSPSGSFEQYF.